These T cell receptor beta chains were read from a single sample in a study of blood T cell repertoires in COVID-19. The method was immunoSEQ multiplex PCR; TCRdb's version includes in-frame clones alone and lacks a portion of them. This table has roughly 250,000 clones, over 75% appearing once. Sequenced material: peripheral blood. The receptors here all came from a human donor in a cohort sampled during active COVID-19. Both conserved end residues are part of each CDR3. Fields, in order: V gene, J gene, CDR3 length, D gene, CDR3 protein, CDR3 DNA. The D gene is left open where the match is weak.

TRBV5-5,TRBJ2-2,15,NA,CASSLLGTFTGELFF,TGTGCCAGCAGCTTACTGGGCACTTTCACCGGGGAGCTGTTTTTT
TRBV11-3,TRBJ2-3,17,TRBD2,CASSLVRAGLSTDTQYF,TGTGCCAGCAGCTTAGTACGAGCGGGACTGAGCACAGATACGCAGTATTTT
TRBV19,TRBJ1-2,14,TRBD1,CASSIRQGVYGYTF,TGTGCCAGTAGTATAAGACAGGGAGTCTATGGCTACACCTTC
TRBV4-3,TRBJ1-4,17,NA,CASSQEQGRAHGEKLFF,TGCGCCAGCAGCCAAGAACAGGGAAGGGCCCACGGGGAAAAACTGTTTTTT
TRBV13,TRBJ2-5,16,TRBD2,CASSSPTSGDQETQYF,TGTGCCAGCAGCTCTCCGACTAGCGGGGATCAAGAGACCCAGTACTTC
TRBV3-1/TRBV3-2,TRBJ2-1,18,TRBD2,CASSLTSGRVRSYNEQFF,TGTGCCAGCAGCCTGACTAGCGGGAGGGTCAGATCCTACAATGAGCAGTTCTTC
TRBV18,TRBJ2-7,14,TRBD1,CASSKDRGSYEQYF,TGTGCCAGCTCCAAAGACAGGGGGTCATACGAGCAGTACTTC
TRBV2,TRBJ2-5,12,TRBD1,CASRGQGETQYF,TGTGCCAGCAGGGGACAGGGAGAGACCCAGTACTTC
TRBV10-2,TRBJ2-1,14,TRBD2,CASRRLAPYNEQFF,TGCGCCAGCAGAAGACTAGCACCCTACAATGAGCAGTTCTTC
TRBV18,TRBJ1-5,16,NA,CASSHLTGMGFKPQHF,TGTGCCAGCTCACACCTAACAGGGATGGGGTTTAAGCCCCAGCATTTT
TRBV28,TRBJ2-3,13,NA,CASSQGIADTQYF,TGTGCCAGCAGTCAGGGGATCGCAGATACGCAGTATTTT
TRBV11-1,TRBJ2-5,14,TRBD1,CASSDGQGEETQYF,TGTGCCAGCAGCGATGGACAGGGGGAAGAGACCCAGTACTTC
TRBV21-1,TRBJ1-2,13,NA,CATTGVLDYGYTF,TGTGCCACCACCGGGGTATTGGACTATGGCTACACCTTC
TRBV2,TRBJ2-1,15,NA,CASSETAGPYNEQFF,TGTGCCAGCAGTGAAACAGCCGGCCCCTACAATGAGCAGTTCTTC
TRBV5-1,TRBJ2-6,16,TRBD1,CASSWTGVSGANVLTF,TGCGCCAGCAGTTGGACAGGGGTCTCTGGGGCCAACGTCCTGACTTTC
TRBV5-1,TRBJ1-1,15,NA,CASTALQGRNTEAFF,TGCGCCAGCACCGCCCTACAGGGAAGGAACACTGAAGCTTTCTTT
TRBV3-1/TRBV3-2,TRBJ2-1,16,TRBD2,CASSRNPGLAGAEQFF,TGTGCCAGCAGCCGTAATCCGGGACTAGCGGGGGCTGAGCAGTTCTTC
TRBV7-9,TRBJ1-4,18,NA,CASGGGRVWIATNEKLFF,TGTGCCAGCGGTGGGGGCAGGGTGTGGATAGCAACTAATGAAAAACTGTTTTTT
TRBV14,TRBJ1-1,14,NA,CASSEQLMNTEAFF,TGTGCCAGCAGCGAACAGCTCATGAACACTGAAGCTTTCTTT
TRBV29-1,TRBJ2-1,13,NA,CSGTGGRIDEQFF,TGCAGCGGAACCGGGGGTCGGATTGATGAGCAGTTCTTC